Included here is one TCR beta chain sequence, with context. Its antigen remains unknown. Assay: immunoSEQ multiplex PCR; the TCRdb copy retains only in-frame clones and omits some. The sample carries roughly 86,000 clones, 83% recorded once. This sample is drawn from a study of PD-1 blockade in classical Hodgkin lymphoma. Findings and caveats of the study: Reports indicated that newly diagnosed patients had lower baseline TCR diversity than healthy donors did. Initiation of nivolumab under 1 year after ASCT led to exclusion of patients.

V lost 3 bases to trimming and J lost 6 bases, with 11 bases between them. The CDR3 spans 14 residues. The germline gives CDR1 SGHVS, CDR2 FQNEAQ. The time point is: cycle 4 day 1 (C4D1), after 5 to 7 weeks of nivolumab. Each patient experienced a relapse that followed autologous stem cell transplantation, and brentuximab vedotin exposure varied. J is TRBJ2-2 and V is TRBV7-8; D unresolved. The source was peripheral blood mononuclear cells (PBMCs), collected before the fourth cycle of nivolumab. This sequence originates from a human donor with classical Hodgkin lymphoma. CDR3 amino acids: CASSFIKIAGELFF. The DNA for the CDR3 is TGTGCCAGCAGCTTTATAAAGATAGCCGGGGAGCTGTTTTTT. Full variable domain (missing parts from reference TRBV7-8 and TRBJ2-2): GAGVSQSPRYKVAKRGQDVALRCDPISGHVSLFWYQQALGQGPEFLTYFQNEAQLDKSGLPSDRFFAERPEGSVSTLKIQRTQQEDSAVYLCASSFIKIAGELFFGEGSRLTVL.